The sequence of this TCR beta chain was determined in a study of CD8 T cells in ankylosing spondylitis. Findings and limits, study-wide: Clones tied to disease were said to be significantly enriched in matched ankylosing spondylitis synovial fluid. Disease-associated clones were CD8+ and fairly uncommon in peripheral blood. Ankylosing spondylitis blood seemed to carry a telltale TCR beta motif made of fewer than 10 highly homologous variants.

This CDR3 comprises 16 residues. J was trimmed by 5 bases and V by 4 bases; bases with no gene match: 11. The germline gives CDR1 SGHRS, CDR2 YFSETQ. Using quantitative 5'-RACE with molecular barcodes, the authors made TCR beta libraries. MiXCR, applied by TCRdb to the 5' RACE reads, yields one record per CDR3 protein. The sample lists 300,000 to 400,000 distinct CDR3 sequences; under 25% were seen once. As regards this clonotype: The antigen remains undetermined.

V is TRBV5-1 and J is TRBJ2-5; 10 bases match TRBD2. This receptor was taken from a male donor with ankylosing spondylitis. The sample consisted of blood, either unsorted or a sorted T cell fraction (not recorded which). The CDR3 loop is CASSALSGRKGETQYF. CDR3 sequence (DNA): TGCGCCAGCAGCGCCCTTAGCGGGAGGAAAGGGGAGACCCAGTACTTC.